This T cell receptor (beta chain) was sequenced during a study of human T cells and chemical hapten exposure. Study summary: Small differences in pooled library volume mainly drove the variation in TCR yields per sample.

The table lists this clonotype with a few counts. Germline V gene data show CDR1 as MDHEN and CDR2 as SYDVKM. CDR3 length: 14 amino acids. V was clipped by 4 bases and J by 7 bases, with 17 bases between them. TCRdb redid the calling of the 5' RACE reads with MiXCR, one entry per CDR3 protein. The data contain roughly 110,000 distinct CDR3 sequences, roughly a fifth of them singletons. Before extraction, the whole blood was not fractionated, and total RNA was taken from it. The rearrangement joins TRBV28 to TRBJ2-7; D may be TRBD2 (6 bases). The TCR comes from a human donor in good health. CDR3 loop: CASSSPGLTMEQYF. The CDR3 nucleotides read TGTGCCAGCAGTTCACCGGGACTCACAATGGAGCAGTACTTC.